The 23 T cell receptor beta chains reported below all come from one sample, sequenced in a study of technical replicates of blood from a handful of donors. The repertoire was sequenced with immunoSEQ multiplex PCR; TCRdb's copy has only in-frame clones and lacks some. The table includes about 48,000 clones, more than 85% detected once. Sequenced sample: PBMCs. These receptors were obtained from a human donor in good health. Some clones in this sample may be carry-over from other donors' samples.

This clone was counted between two and nine times. The chain carries TRBV4-3 and TRBJ1-6; D unclear. In germline, CDR1 is LGHNA, CDR2 YSLEER. The V and J ends lost 0 bases and 13 bases respectively, with 10 bases between them. This CDR3 contains 13 residues. Written as DNA, the CDR3 is TGCGCCAGCAGCCAAGATCGGTGGTGGCCCCTCCACTTT. Protein product: CASSQDRWWPLHF.

This sequence joins TRBV5-1 and TRBJ1-2; D is perhaps TRBD1 (5 bases). Trimming removed 1 base at V and 8 bases at J, with 12 bases between. The CDR3 loop spans 13 amino acids. CDR1 SGHRS and CDR2 YFSETQ come from the germline V gene. CDR3 DNA: TGCGCCAGCAGCTTGAAGGGGTTCTACGGCTACACCTTC. This gives the protein CASSLKGFYGYTF.

This chain links TRBV2 with TRBJ1-4; D uncertain. Germline V gene sequence: CDR1 SNHLY, CDR2 FYNNEI. Trimming shortened V by 6 bases and J by 12 bases, and 11 bases separated the two germline ends. The CDR3 extends over 11 amino acids. In DNA, the CDR3 is TGTGCCAGCAGCGAGAAGAGGGAACTGTTTTTT. Residues: CASSEKRELFF.

This CDR3 is CASSAPLRLAGRSGQYF. The CDR3 DNA follows: TGTGCCAGCAGCGCTCCCCTCCGACTAGCGGGGAGGTCAGGGCAGTATTTT. The chain carries TRBV7-8 and TRBJ2-3; TRBD2 matches at 11 bases. V shed 5 bases and J 11 bases; nucleotides not matched to a gene: 18. From germline, CDR1 is SGHVS and CDR2 FQNEAQ. The CDR3 length is 17 residues.

The chain joins TRBV9 to TRBJ1-4, with no clear D. This CDR3 region has 15 residues. Germline CDR1 and CDR2: SGDLS and YYNGEE. V gave up 1 base and J gave up 8 bases, with 15 bases separating them. The CDR3 DNA reads TGTGCCAGCAGCGTATTCGGAGGGTGGTACGAAAAACTGTTTTTT. Translated: CASSVFGGWYEKLFF.

The V call is TRBV25-1, the J call TRBJ2-3; no definite D call. This CDR3 contains 11 residues. Germline CDR1 and CDR2: MGHDK and SYGVNS. V lost 8 bases and J 0 bases, leaving 3 bases between the germline ends. This CDR3 reads CASSSTDTQYF. The CDR3 bases are TGTGCCAGCTCTAGCACAGATACGCAGTATTTT.

The chain uses TRBV2 and TRBJ1-2; 7 bases fit TRBD1. This CDR3 is 13 amino acids long. The V gene's germline CDR1 is SNHLY and CDR2 FYNNEI. With 6 bases clipped from V and 1 base from J, the junction kept 2 bases outside the gene matches. CDR3 nucleotide sequence: TGTGCCAGCAGGAGACAGGGTAACTATGGCTACACCTTC. Translation: CASRRQGNYGYTF.

The gene calls are TRBV6-1 and TRBJ2-5, with TRBD1 matching over 10 bases. Germline V gene data show CDR1 as MNHNS and CDR2 as SASEGT. This CDR3 is 14 amino acids long. Trimming at V came to 10 bases and at J to 4 bases, leaving 9 bases not matched to a gene. The CDR3 nucleotides are TGTGCCACCCGGGACAGGGGTATCGGAGAGACCCAGTACTTC. Translation gives CATRDRGIGETQYF.

The chain employs TRBV29-1 and TRBJ1-2; D may be TRBD1 (6 bases). V lost 6 bases and J 2 bases, leaving 13 bases between the germline ends. CDR3 length equals 13 residues. Germline CDR1 reads SQVTM; CDR2 reads ANQGSEA. CDR3 protein: CSVKGQLNYGYTF. Written as DNA, the CDR3 is TGCAGCGTGAAAGGACAGTTGAACTATGGCTACACCTTC.

The chain recombines TRBV6-5 with TRBJ1-3; maybe TRBD1 (6 bases). This CDR3 has 15 amino acids. V lost 6 bases and J 0 bases, leaving 12 bases between the germline ends. Germline loops: CDR1 MNHEY, CDR2 SVGAGI. CDR3 in DNA: TGTGCCAGCAGACCAGGGGAAATCTCTGGAAACACCATATATTTT. Residues: CASRPGEISGNTIYF.

The chain has TRBV4-1 and TRBJ1-1; D remains unclear. This CDR3 is 15 amino acids long. V lost 1 base and J 6 bases, leaving 15 bases between the germline ends. Looked up from germline, CDR1 is MGHRA and CDR2 is YSYEKL. CDR3 sequence: CASSQGPLGGPEAFF. CDR3 nucleotides: TGCGCCAGCAGCCAAGGGCCGTTGGGAGGTCCTGAAGCTTTCTTT.

In regard to this clone: One end of the junction is discordant with germline, which a read error may explain. V is TRBV7-9 and J is TRBJ1-2; possibly TRBD1 for D (5 bases). The germline CDR1 and CDR2 sequences are SEHNR and FQNEAQ (reference sequence). CDR3 size: 14 residues. The CDR3 spells CASTLSGINYGYTF. CDR3 sequence (DNA): TGTGCCAGCACCTTATCAGGGATTAACTATGGCTACACCTTC. The entire variable domain, with the rest obtained from reference TRBV7-9 and TRBJ1-2, is as follows: DTGVSQNPRHKITKRGQNVTFRCDPISEHNRLYWYRQTLGQGPEFLTYFQNEAQLEKSRLLSDRFSAERPKGSFSTLEIQRTEQGDSAMYLCASTLSGINYGYTFGSGTRLTVV.

The chain has TRBV27 and TRBJ2-4; possibly TRBD1 for D (6 bases). Germline CDR1 is MNHEY and CDR2 is SMNVEV (reference sequence). CDR3 length: 18 residues. V was shortened by 2 bases and J by 2 bases, with 19 bases between the two germline ends. This chain's CDR3 is CASSLPRQELKTKNIQYF. The CDR3 DNA reads as TGTGCCAGCAGTTTACCCAGACAGGAACTCAAAACCAAAAACATTCAGTACTTC.

The rearrangement links TRBV18 to TRBJ1-1, with D uncertain. The CDR3 spans 12 residues. Germline CDR1 and CDR2: KGHSH and LQKENI. V was trimmed by 2 bases and J by 3 bases, leaving 4 bases between them. The DNA of the CDR3 is TGTGCCAGCTCACCAAGCTACACTGAAGCTTTCTTT. Its protein is CASSPSYTEAFF.

The chain is built from TRBV14 and TRBJ2-7; 10 nucleotides align to TRBD1. The CDR3 runs 15 residues. Germline values: CDR1 SGHDN, CDR2 FVKESK. The V and J ends lost 0 bases and 2 bases, in that order; junction bases with no gene match: 1. CDR3 sequence (DNA): TGTGCCAGCAGCCAAGAAGGACAGGGGGCCTACGAGCAGTACTTC. It yields the protein CASSQEGQGAYEQYF.

The chain uses TRBV6-5 and TRBJ1-2; 7 bases match TRBD1. This CDR3 is built from 14 residues. V was clipped by 5 bases and J by 8 bases; unmatched bases: 11. Germline loops: CDR1 MNHEY, CDR2 SVGAGI. The DNA of the CDR3 is TGTGCCAGCAGTCAAGCAAAGACAGGGCGGGGCTACACCTTC. As protein: CASSQAKTGRGYTF.

A remark on this clone: This CDR3 is also generated by other DNA sequences in the sample. The chain combines TRBV9 with TRBJ2-3; 12 nucleotides agree with TRBD2. This CDR3 has 16 amino acids. Germline V lookup: CDR1 SGDLS, CDR2 YYNGEE. V dropped 0 bases and J dropped 3; count of bases not matched to a gene: 2. The CDR3 here is CASSVVLAGGTDTQYF. CDR3 DNA: TGTGCCAGCAGCGTAGTACTAGCGGGGGGAACAGATACGCAGTATTTT.

This chain uses TRBV29-1 with TRBJ1-1, with D possibly TRBD1 on 5 matching bases. The CDR3 has 15 amino acids. Germline V gives CDR1 SQVTM, CDR2 ANQGSEA. With 3 bases removed from V and 10 bases from J, the gap between germline ends came to 24 bases. CDR3 sequence (DNA): TGCAGCGTTGAGGAGGGGCGAAAGGTACCTGGGGGAGCTTTCTTT. This gives the protein CSVEEGRKVPGGAFF.

This clone was counted once. V usage is TRBV7-9 and J usage is TRBJ2-1; 7 bases are shared with TRBD2. V dropped 0 bases and J dropped 6; count of bases not matched to a gene: 2. In germline, CDR1 is SEHNR, CDR2 FQNEAQ (reference sequence). The CDR3 loop spans 14 amino acids. CDR3 protein: CASSLAGGVNEQFF. Here the CDR3 DNA reads TGTGCCAGCAGCTTAGCGGGGGGGGTCAATGAGCAGTTCTTC. Combining the CDR3 with reference TRBV7-9 and TRBJ2-1 gives the whole variable domain DTGVSQNPRHKITKRGQNVTFRCDPISEHNRLYWYRQTLGQGPEFLTYFQNEAQLEKSRLLSDRFSAERPKGSFSTLEIQRTEQGDSAMYLCASSLAGGVNEQFFGPGTRLTVL.

This rearrangement joins TRBV6-1 to TRBJ1-2; TRBD1 might be the D (6 bases). Germline-derived CDR1 and CDR2 are MNHNS and SASEGT. Trimming pared 5 bases from V and 8 bases from J, leaving 18 bases between. CDR3 length: 14 amino acids. The CDR3 region has the DNA TGTGCCAGCAGTACACAGGGCGGGGGGAACGGCTACACCTTC. Translation: CASSTQGGGNGYTF.

J is TRBJ2-2 and V is TRBV30, with 9 bases identical to TRBD2. Germline CDR1 GTSNPN, CDR2 SVGIG (reference sequence). The V and J ends lost 0 bases and 6 bases, in that order; junction bases with no gene match: 8. This CDR3 has 16 amino acids. The CDR3 here is CAWSVLSGRRAGELFF. CDR3 bases: TGTGCCTGGAGTGTACTTAGCGGGAGAAGGGCCGGGGAGCTGTTTTTT.

The chain has TRBV14 and TRBJ1-3; D not resolved. CDR3 length: 15 residues. Germline loops: CDR1 SGHDN, CDR2 FVKESK. Trimming cost V 4 bases and J 8 bases, with 18 bases left between them. Here the CDR3 DNA reads TGTGCCAGCAGCCGCGCCGGGGTGAAGGGAGACACCATATATTTT. Protein sequence: CASSRAGVKGDTIYF.

The genes are TRBV6-6 and TRBJ1-6; tentative D call: TRBD1 (5 bases). Trimming cost V 1 base and J 6 bases, with 13 bases left between them. The germline gives CDR1 MNHNY, CDR2 SVGAGI (reference sequence). The CDR3 contains 16 residues. The CDR3 sequence: CASSYFQGRFNSPLHF. For the CDR3, the DNA is TGTGCCAGCAGTTACTTCCAGGGCCGGTTTAATTCACCCCTCCACTTT.